The 13 T cell receptor beta chains in this list originate from one sample, sequenced in a study of blood T cell repertoires in COVID-19. Method: immunoSEQ multiplex PCR; TCRdb's copy keeps in-frame clones and lacks some. The sample has 400,000 to 550,000 clones, roughly nine tenths seen once. The specimen sequenced was PBMCs or T cells enriched from blood (not recorded which). The receptors were gathered from a woman under 30 with acute COVID-19.

V gene TRBV30 combines with J gene TRBJ1-2; no clear D gene. Germline CDR1 GTSNPN, CDR2 SVGIG (reference sequence). The CDR3 has 15 amino acids. V lost 4 bases, J lost 5 bases, and 20 bases lay in between. Here the CDR3 DNA reads TGTGCCTGGAAGAAAACGGGAACCGGTCTTTATGGCTACACCTTC. This encodes CAWKKTGTGLYGYTF.

The chain recombines TRBV6-2 or TRBV6-3 with TRBJ2-7; D is ambiguous. The CDR3 runs to 13 residues. Germline V CDR1 and CDR2: MNHEY, SVGEGT. Between the trimmed V and J ends, which lost 3 bases and 4 bases, there was a span of 10 bases. The CDR3 sequence is CASSYDTRYEQYF. The CDR3, as DNA: TGTGCCAGCAGTTATGACACAAGATACGAGCAGTACTTC.

This chain connects TRBV7-9 to TRBJ1-2, with D possibly being TRBD1 (6 bases). V was shortened by 5 bases and J by 8 bases, with 15 bases between the two germline ends. Germline V gene data show CDR1 as SEHNR and CDR2 as FQNEAQ (reference sequence). The CDR3 has 13 residues. The CDR3 here is CASSHGTTQGYTF. The CDR3 region has the DNA TGTGCCAGCAGCCACGGGACAACGCAGGGCTACACCTTC. The variable domain in full, completed from reference TRBV7-9 and TRBJ1-2, reads DTGVSQNPRHKITKRGQNVTFRCDPISEHNRLYWYRQTLGQGPEFLTYFQNEAQLEKSRLLSDRFSAERPKGSFSTLEIQRTEQGDSAMYLCASSHGTTQGYTFGSGTRLTVV.

The rearrangement links TRBV10-1 to TRBJ2-2; D is undetermined. The CDR3 spans 15 residues. Germline assignment: CDR1 WNHNN and CDR2 SYGVQD (reference sequence). Trimming left V 2 bases short and J 2 bases short, with 9 bases between. The CDR3 is CASSELSVNTGELFF. The CDR3 nucleotides read TGCGCCAGCAGTGAGCTCTCAGTTAACACCGGGGAGCTGTTTTTT.

The chain is built from TRBV25-1 and TRBJ2-1; TRBD2 is a possible D gene (5 bases). Looked up from germline, CDR1 is MGHDK and CDR2 is SYGVNS. V was clipped by 3 bases and J by 6 bases, with 9 bases between them. The CDR3 has 13 amino acids. CDR3 region: CASSDPGGNEQFF. CDR3 DNA: TGTGCCAGCAGTGACCCCGGAGGCAATGAGCAGTTCTTC.

The genes are TRBV5-6 and TRBJ1-1; D is unresolved. Trimming stripped 0 bases from V and 11 bases from J, with 8 bases between. The germline CDR1 and CDR2 sequences are SGHDT and YYEEEE. This CDR3 region has 11 residues. CDR3: CASSLGLVAFF. CDR3 DNA: TGTGCCAGCAGCTTGGGTCTAGTCGCTTTCTTT.

This clone occurred once. Other nucleotide sequences in the sample specify the same CDR3. The chain couples TRBV20-1 to TRBJ2-7; D might be TRBD2 (6 bases). This CDR3 has 11 amino acids. Germline CDR1 and CDR2: DFQATT and SNEGSKA (reference sequence). V gave up 6 bases and J gave up 5 bases, with 11 bases separating them. CDR3 DNA: TGCAGTGCCCGCGCGGGGCACGAGCAGTACTTC. This translates into CSARAGHEQYF.

This chain connects TRBV3-1 (or the pseudogene TRBV3-2) to TRBJ2-1, with 8 bases lining up with TRBD2. V lost 6 bases to trimming and J lost 9 bases; unmatched junction nucleotides: 10. The V gene's germline CDR1 is LGHDT and CDR2 YNNKEL (reference sequence). CDR3 size: 14 residues. The CDR3 DNA reads TGTGCCAGCAGGAAAGCGGGGGAGCTCGGTGAGCAGTTCTTC. It specifies CASRKAGELGEQFF.

The CDR3 DNA sequence: TGTGCCAGCAGTCGGACAGGGGGCTACGAGCAGTACTTC. Its protein is CASSRTGGYEQYF. This chain joins TRBV12-3 or TRBV12-4 and TRBJ2-7, with TRBD1 matching 10 bases. This CDR3 has 13 amino acids. The V segment lost 5 bases and the J segment 3 bases; nucleotides outside the gene matches: 1.

The chain carries TRBV7-9 and TRBJ2-1; maybe TRBD2 (5 bases). Germline assignment: CDR1 SEHNR and CDR2 FQNEAQ (reference sequence). V was clipped by 5 bases and J by 8 bases, with 19 bases between them. The CDR3 sequence is 15 residues long. The CDR3, as DNA: TGTGCCAGCAGCCCCTATGCGGGCCTTAGCGATGAGCAGTTCTTC. Translated, it gives CASSPYAGLSDEQFF.

The rearrangement joins TRBV11-2 to TRBJ2-7; D perhaps matches TRBD2 (6 bases). V shed 1 base and J shed 12 bases, with 28 bases lying between them. The V gene's germline CDR1 is SGHAT and CDR2 FQNNGV. This CDR3 spans 17 amino acids. The CDR3 reads CASSLGSSTGIREDWYF. CDR3 DNA: TGTGCCAGCAGCTTAGGATCCTCTACGGGGATCAGGGAGGATTGGTACTTC. The full variable domain, its missing parts supplied by reference TRBV11-2 and TRBJ2-7, is EAGVAQSPRYKIIEKRQSVAFWCNPISGHATLYWYQQILGQGPKLLIQFQNNGVVDDSQLPKDRFSAERLKGVDSTLKIQPAKLEDSAVYLCASSLGSSTGIREDWYFGPGTRLTVT.

The chain couples TRBV4-2 to TRBJ2-1, with 8 positions matching TRBD1. With 0 bases clipped from V and 9 bases from J, the junction kept 10 bases outside the gene matches. CDR3 length equals 16 residues. CDR1 LGHNA and CDR2 YNFKEQ come from the germline V gene. For the CDR3, the DNA is TGTGCCAGCAGCCAAGATCTTGGGACAGGCATCAGTGAGCAGTTCTTC. The encoded protein is CASSQDLGTGISEQFF.

The rearrangement uses TRBV19 and TRBJ1-2; no clear D gene. CDR1 is LNHDA and CDR2 is SQIVND in the germline V gene (reference sequence). CDR3 length equals 12 residues. V was cut by 5 bases and J by 0 bases, with 4 bases left in between. The CDR3, as DNA: TGTGCCAGTAGTGACACTAACTATGGCTACACCTTC. Amino acids: CASSDTNYGYTF.